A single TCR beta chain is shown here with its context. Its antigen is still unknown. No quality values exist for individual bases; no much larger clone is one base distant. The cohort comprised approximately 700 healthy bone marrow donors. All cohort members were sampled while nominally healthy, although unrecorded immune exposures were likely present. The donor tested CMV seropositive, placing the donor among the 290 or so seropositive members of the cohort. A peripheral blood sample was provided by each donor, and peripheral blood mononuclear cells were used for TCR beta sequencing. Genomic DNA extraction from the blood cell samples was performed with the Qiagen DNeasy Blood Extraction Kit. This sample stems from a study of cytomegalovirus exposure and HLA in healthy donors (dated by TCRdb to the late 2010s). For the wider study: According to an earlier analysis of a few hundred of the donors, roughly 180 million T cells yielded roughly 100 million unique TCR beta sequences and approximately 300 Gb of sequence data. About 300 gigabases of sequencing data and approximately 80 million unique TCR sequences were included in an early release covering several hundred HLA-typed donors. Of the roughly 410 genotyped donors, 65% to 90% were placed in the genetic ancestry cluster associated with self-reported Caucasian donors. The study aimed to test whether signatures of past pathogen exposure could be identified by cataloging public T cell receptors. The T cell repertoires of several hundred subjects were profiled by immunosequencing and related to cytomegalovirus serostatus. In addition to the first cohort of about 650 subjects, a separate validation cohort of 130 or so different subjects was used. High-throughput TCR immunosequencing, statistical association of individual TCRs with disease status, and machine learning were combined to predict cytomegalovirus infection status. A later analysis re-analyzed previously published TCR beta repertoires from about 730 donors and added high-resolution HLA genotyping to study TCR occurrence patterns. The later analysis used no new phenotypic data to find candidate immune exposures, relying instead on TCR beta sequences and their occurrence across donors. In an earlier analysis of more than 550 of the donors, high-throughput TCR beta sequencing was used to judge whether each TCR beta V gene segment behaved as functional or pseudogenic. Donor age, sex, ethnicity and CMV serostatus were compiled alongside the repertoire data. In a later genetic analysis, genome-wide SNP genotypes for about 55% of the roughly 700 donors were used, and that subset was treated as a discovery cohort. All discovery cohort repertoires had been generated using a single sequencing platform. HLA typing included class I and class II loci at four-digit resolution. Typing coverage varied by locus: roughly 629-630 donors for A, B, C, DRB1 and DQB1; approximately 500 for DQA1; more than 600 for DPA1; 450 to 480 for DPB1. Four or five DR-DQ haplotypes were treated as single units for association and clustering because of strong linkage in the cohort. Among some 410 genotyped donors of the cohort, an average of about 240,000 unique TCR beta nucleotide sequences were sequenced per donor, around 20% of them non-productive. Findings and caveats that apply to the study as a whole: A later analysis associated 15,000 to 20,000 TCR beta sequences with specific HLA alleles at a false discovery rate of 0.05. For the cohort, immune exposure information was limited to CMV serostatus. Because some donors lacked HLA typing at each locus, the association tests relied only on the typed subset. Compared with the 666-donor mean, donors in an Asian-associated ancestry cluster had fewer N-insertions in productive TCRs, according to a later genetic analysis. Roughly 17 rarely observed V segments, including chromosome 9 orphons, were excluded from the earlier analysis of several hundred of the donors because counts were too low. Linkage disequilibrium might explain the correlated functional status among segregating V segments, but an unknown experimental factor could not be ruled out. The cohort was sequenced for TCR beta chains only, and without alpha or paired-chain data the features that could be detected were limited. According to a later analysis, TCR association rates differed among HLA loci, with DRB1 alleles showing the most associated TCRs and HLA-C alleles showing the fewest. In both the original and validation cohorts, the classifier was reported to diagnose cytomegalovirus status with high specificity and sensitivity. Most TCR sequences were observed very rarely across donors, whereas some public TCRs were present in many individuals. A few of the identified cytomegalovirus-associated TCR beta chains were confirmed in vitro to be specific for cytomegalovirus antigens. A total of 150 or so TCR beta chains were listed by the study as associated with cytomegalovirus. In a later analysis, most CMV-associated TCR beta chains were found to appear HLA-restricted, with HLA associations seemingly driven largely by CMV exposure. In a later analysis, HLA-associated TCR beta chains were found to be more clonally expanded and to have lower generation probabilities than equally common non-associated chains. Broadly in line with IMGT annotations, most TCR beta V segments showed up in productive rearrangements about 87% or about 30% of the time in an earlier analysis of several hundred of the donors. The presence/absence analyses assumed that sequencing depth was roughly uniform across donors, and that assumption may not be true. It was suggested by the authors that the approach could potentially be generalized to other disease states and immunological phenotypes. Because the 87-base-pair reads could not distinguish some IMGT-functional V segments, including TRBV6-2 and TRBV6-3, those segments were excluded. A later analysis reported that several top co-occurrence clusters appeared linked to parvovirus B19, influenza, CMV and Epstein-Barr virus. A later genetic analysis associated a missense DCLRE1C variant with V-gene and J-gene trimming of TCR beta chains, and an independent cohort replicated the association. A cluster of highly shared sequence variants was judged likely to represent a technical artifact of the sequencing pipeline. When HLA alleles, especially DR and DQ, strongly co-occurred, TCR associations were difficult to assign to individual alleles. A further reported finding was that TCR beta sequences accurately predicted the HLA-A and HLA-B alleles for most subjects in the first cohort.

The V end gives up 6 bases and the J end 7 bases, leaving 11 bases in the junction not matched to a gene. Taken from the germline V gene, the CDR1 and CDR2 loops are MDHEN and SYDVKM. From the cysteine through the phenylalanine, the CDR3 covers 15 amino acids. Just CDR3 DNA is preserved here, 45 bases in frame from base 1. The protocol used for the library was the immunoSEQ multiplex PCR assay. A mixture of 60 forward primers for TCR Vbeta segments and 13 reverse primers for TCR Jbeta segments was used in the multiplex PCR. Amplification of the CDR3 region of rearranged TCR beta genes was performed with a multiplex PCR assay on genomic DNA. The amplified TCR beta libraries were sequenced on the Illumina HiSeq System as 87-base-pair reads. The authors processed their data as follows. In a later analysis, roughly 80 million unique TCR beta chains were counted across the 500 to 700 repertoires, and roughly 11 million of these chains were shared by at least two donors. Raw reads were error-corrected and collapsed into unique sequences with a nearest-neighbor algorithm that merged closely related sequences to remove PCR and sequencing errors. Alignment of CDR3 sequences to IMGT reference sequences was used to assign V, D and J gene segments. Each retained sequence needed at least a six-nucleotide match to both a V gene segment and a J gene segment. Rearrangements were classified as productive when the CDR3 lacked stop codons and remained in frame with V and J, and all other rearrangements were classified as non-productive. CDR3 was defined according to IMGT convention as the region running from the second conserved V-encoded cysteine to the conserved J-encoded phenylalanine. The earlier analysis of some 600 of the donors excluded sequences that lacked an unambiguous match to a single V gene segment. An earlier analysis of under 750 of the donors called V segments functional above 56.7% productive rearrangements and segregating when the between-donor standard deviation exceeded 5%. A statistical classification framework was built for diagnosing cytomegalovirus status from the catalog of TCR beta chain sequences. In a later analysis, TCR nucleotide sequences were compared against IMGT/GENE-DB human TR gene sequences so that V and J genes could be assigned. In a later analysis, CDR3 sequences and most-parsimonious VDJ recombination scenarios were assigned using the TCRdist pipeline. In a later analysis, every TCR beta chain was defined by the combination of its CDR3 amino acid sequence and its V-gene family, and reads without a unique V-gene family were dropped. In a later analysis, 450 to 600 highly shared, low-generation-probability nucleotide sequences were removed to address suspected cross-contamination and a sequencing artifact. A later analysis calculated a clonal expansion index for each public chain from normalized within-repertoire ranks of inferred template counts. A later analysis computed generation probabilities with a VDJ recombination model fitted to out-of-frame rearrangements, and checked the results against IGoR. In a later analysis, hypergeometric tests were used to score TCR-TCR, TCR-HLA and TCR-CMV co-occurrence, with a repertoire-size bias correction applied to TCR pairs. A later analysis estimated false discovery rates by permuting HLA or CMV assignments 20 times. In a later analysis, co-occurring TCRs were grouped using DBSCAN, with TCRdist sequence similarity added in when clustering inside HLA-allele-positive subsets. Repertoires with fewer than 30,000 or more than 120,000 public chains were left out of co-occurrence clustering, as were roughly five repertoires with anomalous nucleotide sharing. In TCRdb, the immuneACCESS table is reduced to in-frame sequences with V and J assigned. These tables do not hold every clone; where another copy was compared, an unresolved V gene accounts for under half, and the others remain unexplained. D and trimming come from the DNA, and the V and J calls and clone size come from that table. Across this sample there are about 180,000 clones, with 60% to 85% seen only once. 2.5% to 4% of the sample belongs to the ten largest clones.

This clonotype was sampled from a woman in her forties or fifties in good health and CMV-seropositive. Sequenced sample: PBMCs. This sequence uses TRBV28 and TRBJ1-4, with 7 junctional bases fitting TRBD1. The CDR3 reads CASSLGRGRGEKLFF. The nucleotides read TGTGCCAGCAGCCTTGGAAGGGGGCGAGGTGAAAAACTGTTTTTT.